This T cell receptor beta chain was recorded in a study of preoperative IRX-2 immunotherapy in early breast cancer. Treatment in this sample: preoperative locoregional IRX-2 cytokine immunotherapy. This phase Ib study tested locoregional IRX-2 cytokine immunotherapy given before surgery. Profiled with immunoSEQ multiplex PCR; TCRdb holds only in-frame clones, not every one. The sample comprises about 13,000 clones, approximately 91% of which are singletons, and about 27% rests with the top ten. This CDR3 has 13 amino acids. Germline CDR1 and CDR2: SGHRS and YFSETQ. The V end lost 3 bases, the J end lost 3 bases, and 4 bases lay between the germline ends.

The sample here was taken from a patient treated with IRX-2 immunotherapy. The source of this sequence is a human donor with breast cancer. The V and J genes are TRBV5-1 and TRBJ2-6; no firm D call. The CDR3 nucleotides read TGCGCCAGCAGCTCAATTGGGGCCAACGTCCTGACTTTC. Encoded protein: CASSSIGANVLTF.